This TCR beta chain is drawn from a study of cytomegalovirus exposure and HLA in healthy donors. Points from the study as a whole: First-cohort TCR clusters were later found to tend to co-occur in the 90 to 150 validation repertoires.

About this clone itself: As yet, its antigen is unknown.

The CDR3 is 16 residues long. Germline trimming cut 1 base from V and 2 bases from J; bases unmatched to any gene: 5. Data came from immunoSEQ multiplex PCR; TCRdb stores just in-frame clones and leaves some out. Here the sample spans some 140,000 clones, roughly nine tenths being singletons. This TCR derives from a man aged 18-30 years in good health and CMV-seronegative. The chain couples TRBV5-3 to TRBJ2-3; 9 bases fit TRBD2. TRBV5-3 belongs to the ORF category, with a function that is uncertain. Sequencing input: PBMCs. The CDR3, as DNA: TGTGCCAGAAGCTTGCGGCTAGCGGGGCTCACAGATACGCAGTATTTT. It yields the protein CARSLRLAGLTDTQYF.